This is a list of T cell receptor beta chains from one sample in a study of blood T cell repertoires in COVID-19. The repertoire was sequenced with immunoSEQ multiplex PCR; TCRdb's copy has only in-frame clones and lacks some. The sample consists of roughly 520,000 clones, approximately 87% of them appearing once. The sample comprised PBMCs or T cells enriched from blood (not recorded which). The source of these receptors is a woman in her thirties or forties who had recovered from COVID-19. Each CDR3 is given with its conserved first and last residue. A D gene is named only where the DNA matches it firmly. Only some rows state a clone size, as once, few, many or a class for expanded clones.

J gene: TRBJ2-2; V gene: TRBV7-8; D gene: TRBD2; clone size: NA; CDR3 DNA: TGTGCCAGCAGCTTAGATCCCGGGAGGGCGCTCTTAGGGGAGCTGTTTTTT; CDR3 protein: CASSLDPGRALLGELFF
J gene: TRBJ1-2; V gene: TRBV6-4; D gene: NA; clone size: NA; CDR3 DNA: TGTGCCAGCAGCCCCACAGGGCTTACTAACTATGGCTACACCTTC; CDR3 protein: CASSPTGLTNYGYTF
J gene: TRBJ2-2; V gene: TRBV2; D gene: NA; clone size: NA; CDR3 DNA: TGTGCCAGCTTCCAGGATACGAACACCGGGGAGCTGTTTTTT; CDR3 protein: CASFQDTNTGELFF
J gene: TRBJ1-4; V gene: TRBV19; D gene: NA; clone size: once; CDR3 DNA: TGTGCCAGTAGTATAGATCCGAGGGCTGCAGCCTCTAATGAAAAACTGTTTTTT; CDR3 protein: CASSIDPRAAASNEKLFF
J gene: TRBJ1-2; V gene: TRBV3-1/TRBV3-2; D gene: TRBD1; clone size: NA; CDR3 DNA: TGTGCCAGCAGCCAAGATGGCCGGGACAGACTTAACTATGGCTACACCTTC; CDR3 protein: CASSQDGRDRLNYGYTF
J gene: TRBJ2-1; V gene: TRBV9; D gene: NA; clone size: NA; CDR3 DNA: TGTGCCAGCAGCGCCCTGGGGGGATATGAGCAGTTCTTC; CDR3 protein: CASSALGGYEQFF
J gene: TRBJ2-3; V gene: TRBV5-6; D gene: NA; clone size: NA; CDR3 DNA: TGTGCCAGCAGCCGCGCTAGCGGAGGGGGTGTTACGCAGTATTTT; CDR3 protein: CASSRASGGGVTQYF
J gene: TRBJ1-5; V gene: TRBV7-9; D gene: NA; clone size: NA; CDR3 DNA: TGTGCCAGCAGCCCTTCGGGAGGGGAGAATCAGCCCCAGCATTTT; CDR3 protein: CASSPSGGENQPQHF
J gene: TRBJ2-7; V gene: TRBV13; D gene: NA; clone size: NA; CDR3 DNA: TGTGCCAGCAGCCCACTTTGGGGGGGCAAATACGAGCAGTACTTC; CDR3 protein: CASSPLWGGKYEQYF
J gene: TRBJ1-6; V gene: TRBV27; D gene: NA; clone size: NA; CDR3 DNA: TGTGCCAGCAGTTTGTACGCGGTCGCATATTCACCCCTCCACTTT; CDR3 protein: CASSLYAVAYSPLHF
J gene: TRBJ2-1; V gene: TRBV27; D gene: TRBD2; clone size: NA; CDR3 DNA: TGTGCCAGCAGTAAACTAGCGGGAGGCAATGAGCAGTTCTTC; CDR3 protein: CASSKLAGGNEQFF
J gene: TRBJ2-7; V gene: TRBV7-2; D gene: TRBD2; clone size: once; CDR3 DNA: TGTGCCAGCAGCTTAGGGACTAGCCGGTCCTACGAGCAGTACTTC; CDR3 protein: CASSLGTSRSYEQYF
J gene: TRBJ1-2; V gene: TRBV20-1; D gene: NA; clone size: NA; CDR3 DNA: TGCAGTGCTAGGTCGGGTGGTGGCTACACCTTC; CDR3 protein: CSARSGGGYTF
J gene: TRBJ1-2; V gene: TRBV5-1; D gene: NA; clone size: NA; CDR3 DNA: TGCGCCAGCAGCCAAAGCGAGGAGAAGGACTATGGCTACACCTTC; CDR3 protein: CASSQSEEKDYGYTF
J gene: TRBJ1-4; V gene: TRBV19; D gene: NA; clone size: once; CDR3 DNA: TGTGCCAGTAGTATGACTCCCGACGGTGCAACTAATGAAAAACTGTTTTTT; CDR3 protein: CASSMTPDGATNEKLFF
J gene: TRBJ2-2; V gene: TRBV14; D gene: NA; clone size: NA; CDR3 DNA: TGTGCCAGCAGCCAACGTGTTGGGGGGAGCACCGGGGAGCTGTTTTTT; CDR3 protein: CASSQRVGGSTGELFF
J gene: TRBJ1-5; V gene: TRBV6-2/TRBV6-3; D gene: NA; clone size: NA; CDR3 DNA: TGTGCCAGCAGTTACTCGAGTCGGGGGGGCAATCAGCCCCAGCATTTT; CDR3 protein: CASSYSSRGGNQPQHF